The sequence of this T cell receptor beta chain was determined in a study of radiotherapy plus CTLA-4 blockade in lung cancer. General study results and limits: Blood saw expansion of tumor-derived TCR clones after radiotherapy plus ipilimumab.

Note on this clone: Its target is not known.

Patients in the study, people with chemo-refractory metastatic non-small-cell lung cancer, received focal radiation plus ipilimumab CTLA-4 blockade. Trimming cost V 2 bases and J 6 bases; bases outside gene matches: 8. Germline-derived CDR1 and CDR2 are SGDLS and YYNGEE. This CDR3 is 15 amino acids long. Clones were read by immunoSEQ multiplex PCR, and TCRdb kept only the in-frame ones, dropping some. The data hold 55,000 to 65,000 clones, with approximately 76% observed a single time. The rearrangement joins TRBV9 to TRBJ2-1, with 7 bases aligning to TRBD2. This sample comprised peripheral blood, obtained from a patient treated with radiotherapy plus ipilimumab. This TCR derives from a human donor with non-small cell lung cancer who had a complete response to radiotherapy plus ipilimumab. CDR3 nucleotides: TGTGCCAGCAGCGTTTTAGCTAGCGGCTCCAATGAGCAGTTCTTC. Translating it yields CASSVLASGSNEQFF.